The rows below give T cell receptor beta chains drawn from one sample of a study of Ad26.COV2.S vaccination and SARS-CoV-2 variants. This table comes from immunoSEQ multiplex PCR, and its TCRdb copy is limited to in-frame clones, with some not included. Counted here are some 290,000 clones, roughly 80% occurring once; the ten biggest clones make up approximately 2.2%. The sample in question was peripheral blood, obtained in a trial of Ad26.COV2.S vaccine versus placebo. The receptor set was obtained from a person aged 18-65 years who received the Ad26.COV2.S COVID-19 vaccine or a placebo. Both conserved end residues are part of each CDR3. A D gene is named only where the DNA matches it firmly. Clone size is not always given. Where it is, it says once, few, many or a class for expanded clones.

CDR3 DNA: TGTGCCAGCTCACAATCTAGCGGGGGGACAGATACGCAGTATTTT
CDR3 protein: CASSQSSGGTDTQYF
D gene: TRBD2
clone size: NA
V gene: TRBV18
J gene: TRBJ2-3

CDR3 DNA: TGTGCCAGCAGTTCAGGGCGGGACAGGGCGACCTATGGCTACACCTTC
CDR3 protein: CASSSGRDRATYGYTF
D gene: TRBD1
clone size: NA
V gene: TRBV7-9
J gene: TRBJ1-2

CDR3 DNA: TGTGCCAGCAGCCAAGATCTTCTAGGCGGAAGCTCCTACAATGAGCAGTTCTTC
CDR3 protein: CASSQDLLGGSSYNEQFF
D gene: NA
clone size: NA
V gene: TRBV3-1/TRBV3-2
J gene: TRBJ2-1

CDR3 DNA: TGCGCCAGCAGTTCAACAGGGGGCCAAGAGACCCAGTACTTC
CDR3 protein: CASSSTGGQETQYF
D gene: TRBD1
clone size: NA
V gene: TRBV5-1
J gene: TRBJ2-5

CDR3 DNA: TGTGCCAGCAGTGTCCTCGGGACAGGGGGAAATGAGCAGTTCTTC
CDR3 protein: CASSVLGTGGNEQFF
D gene: TRBD1
clone size: once
V gene: TRBV6-4
J gene: TRBJ2-1

CDR3 DNA: TGTGCCAGCAGCATCCTTGAGGGGGGCGCCTACAATGAGCAGTTCTTC
CDR3 protein: CASSILEGGAYNEQFF
D gene: NA
clone size: NA
V gene: TRBV27
J gene: TRBJ2-1

CDR3 DNA: TGTGCCAGCACCCCCCCCGGGACGTCCTCCCACACCTTC
CDR3 protein: CASTPPGTSSHTF
D gene: NA
clone size: NA
V gene: TRBV6-5
J gene: TRBJ1-2

CDR3 DNA: TGTGCCAGCAGCTCGTATGACAGGCCAGATACGCAGTATTTT
CDR3 protein: CASSSYDRPDTQYF
D gene: NA
clone size: NA
V gene: TRBV7-9
J gene: TRBJ2-3

CDR3 DNA: TGTGCCATCAGTGAGTACGAGGGCGGATACGGCTACACCTTC
CDR3 protein: CAISEYEGGYGYTF
D gene: NA
clone size: few
V gene: TRBV10-3
J gene: TRBJ1-2

CDR3 DNA: TGTGCCAGCAGTTCTGGACTAGCGGGGGGGACAGATACGCAGTATTTT
CDR3 protein: CASSSGLAGGTDTQYF
D gene: TRBD2
clone size: NA
V gene: TRBV7-3
J gene: TRBJ2-3

CDR3 DNA: TGTGCCAGCAGTTTGGGTCCGGGACAAGGCTACGAGCAGTACTTC
CDR3 protein: CASSLGPGQGYEQYF
D gene: NA
clone size: NA
V gene: TRBV28
J gene: TRBJ2-7

CDR3 DNA: TGTGCCAGCCTCGACCTAGGGAGCTCCTATAATTCACCCCTCCACTTT
CDR3 protein: CASLDLGSSYNSPLHF
D gene: NA
clone size: NA
V gene: TRBV27
J gene: TRBJ1-6

CDR3 DNA: TGTGCCAGCAGTTCGTTCGGGACAAGGAGTCAGACCCAGTACTTC
CDR3 protein: CASSSFGTRSQTQYF
D gene: NA
clone size: NA
V gene: TRBV7-2
J gene: TRBJ2-5